The 20 T cell receptor beta chains below come from one sample, sequenced in a study of response to subunit inactivated influenza vaccine. TCRdb analysed the RT-PCR reads with MiXCR anew, one entry per CDR3 protein. The table includes roughly 670,000 distinct CDR3 sequences, 14% detected once. The sequencing here drew on PBMCs from blood, taken less than 15 days before vaccination. The receptors here all came from a man aged 45-65 years who received an inactivated influenza vaccine.

The rearrangement uses TRBV9 and TRBJ2-1; a possible D gene is TRBD1 (5 bases). Germline CDR1 reads SGDLS; CDR2 reads YYNGEE. The germline V and J ends were trimmed by 0 bases and 10 bases, with 8 bases remaining between them. This CDR3 has 12 amino acids. CDR3 sequence: CASSVEGFEQFF. The CDR3 DNA reads as TGTGCCAGCAGCGTAGAGGGGTTCGAGCAGTTCTTC.

The V gene is TRBV6-2 or TRBV6-3, the J gene TRBJ1-5; possibly TRBD1 for D (6 bases). CDR3 length: 16 residues. Germline V gene data show CDR1 as MNHEY and CDR2 as SVGEGT. Trimming took 5 bases from V and 1 from J, leaving 15 bases between them. CDR3 protein: CASSDGGHRSNQPQHF. CDR3 sequence (DNA): TGTGCCAGCAGTGATGGGGGACACCGAAGCAATCAGCCCCAGCATTTT.

This clonotype was counted ten times or more. The gene calls are TRBV20-1 and TRBJ2-3, with a possible D match to TRBD2 (6 bases). Per the germline V gene, CDR1 is DFQATT and CDR2 is SNEGSKA (reference sequence). The CDR3 totals 13 residues. As DNA, the CDR3 is TGCAGCGCCCGGAGGGCCGGGACAGATACGCAGTATTTT. This translates into CSARRAGTDTQYF.

This clonotype was picked up many times. V gene TRBV5-8 combines with J gene TRBJ2-1; D gene uncertain. V lost 2 bases and J 7 bases, leaving 4 bases between the germline ends. Per germline, CDR1 SGHTS and CDR2 YDEGEE. The CDR3 runs to 11 residues. This chain's CDR3 is CASSFRNEQFF. CDR3 in DNA: TGTGCCAGCAGCTTCAGGAATGAGCAGTTCTTC. Using reference TRBV5-8 and TRBJ2-1 for the parts outside the CDR3, the full variable domain is EAGVTQSPTHLIKTRGQQATLRCSPISGHTSVYWYQQALGLGLQFLLWYDEGEERNRGNFPPRFSGRQFPNYSSELNVNALELEDSALYLCASSFRNEQFFGPGTRLTVL.

Only a few counts were recorded for this clonotype. The gene calls are TRBV12-3 or TRBV12-4 and TRBJ2-3; D is undetermined. This CDR3 has 14 residues. Trimming pared 9 bases from V and 3 bases from J, leaving 16 bases between. The CDR3 DNA follows: TGTGCCAGTTCTAGGGCCTCCCGAACAGATACGCAGTATTTT. This gives the protein CASSRASRTDTQYF.

The chain combines TRBV20-1 with TRBJ2-7; 7 bases fit TRBD1. With 4 bases clipped from V and 0 bases from J, the junction kept 3 bases outside the gene matches. The CDR3 is 13 amino acids. Germline V CDR1 and CDR2: DFQATT, SNEGSKA (reference sequence). The CDR3 here is CSAKDRHSYEQYF. The DNA for the CDR3 is TGCAGTGCTAAGGACAGGCACTCCTACGAGCAGTACTTC.

The chain has TRBV2 and TRBJ2-3; D gene unclear. The CDR3 loop spans 12 amino acids. Per the germline V gene, CDR1 is SNHLY and CDR2 is FYNNEI. The ends were cut back, 8 bases at V and 1 base at J, with 7 bases in the middle. The DNA for the CDR3 is TGTGCCAGCGCCCAGGGCACAGATACGCAGTATTTT. Translated, it gives CASAQGTDTQYF.

This chain links TRBV11-2 with TRBJ2-7; D might be TRBD2 (6 bases). Germline V lookup: CDR1 SGHAT, CDR2 FQNNGV. CDR3 length: 16 residues. Trimming left V 5 bases short and J 2 bases short, with 19 bases between. The CDR3 DNA follows: TGTGCCAGCAGCCAACGGGCGGGACTGACCACCTACGAGCAGTACTTC. Amino acids: CASSQRAGLTTYEQYF.

This clonotype was seen ten or more times. V is TRBV6-1 and J is TRBJ1-2; D is unclear. The CDR3 length is 11 residues. The V end was cut by 2 bases, the J end by 5 bases, with 3 bases between. CDR1 and CDR2 (germline): MNHNS, SASEGT. The CDR3 region has the DNA TGTGCCAGCAGTGAACTTTATGGCTACACCTTC. It is translated as CASSELYGYTF.

In nucleotides, the CDR3 is TGTGCCAGCAGCTTAGGACTAGCGGGAGGTTTCTACAATGAGCAGTTCTTC. It is translated as CASSLGLAGGFYNEQFF. This chain joins TRBV6-2 or TRBV6-3 and TRBJ2-1; 14 bases fit TRBD2. V was clipped by 6 bases and J by 3 bases; unmatched bases: 7. This CDR3 spans 17 amino acids. In germline, CDR1 is MNHEY, CDR2 SVGEGT.

This clonotype came up a few times. V and J are TRBV12-5 and TRBJ1-2; tentative D call: TRBD1 (6 bases). Germline V gene sequence: CDR1 LGHNT, CDR2 FRNRAP. The V end lost 0 bases, the J end lost 5 bases, and 16 bases lay between the germline ends. This CDR3 region has 16 residues. The chain's CDR3 is CASGLVPNRESYGYTF. CDR3 bases: TGTGCTAGTGGTTTGGTACCGAACAGGGAGTCATATGGCTACACCTTC.

The rearrangement links TRBV10-3 to TRBJ2-1, with 9 bases that match TRBD1. The germline CDR1 and CDR2 sequences are ENHRY and SYGVKD. J lost 6 bases, V lost 9 bases, and 6 bases had no gene match. The CDR3 covers 13 residues. CDR3 residues: CAIKQGASNEQFF. The CDR3 bases are TGTGCCATAAAACAGGGGGCAAGCAATGAGCAGTTCTTC.

This sequence joins TRBV7-8 and TRBJ1-5, with D hard to call. The CDR3 runs to 17 residues. Trimming left V 7 bases short and J 1 base short, with 20 bases between. Germline CDR1 SGHVS, CDR2 FQNEAQ. The CDR3 here is CASNPRAITPSNQPQHF. The CDR3 nucleotides read TGTGCCAGCAACCCCCGGGCCATCACCCCAAGCAATCAGCCCCAGCATTTT. Combining the CDR3 with reference TRBV7-8 and TRBJ1-5 gives the whole variable domain GAGVSQSPRYKVAKRGQDVALRCDPISGHVSLFWYQQALGQGPEFLTYFQNEAQLDKSGLPSDRFFAERPEGSVSTLKIQRTQQEDSAVYLCASNPRAITPSNQPQHFGDGTRLSIL.

This clonotype occurred a few times. The chain uses TRBV6-2 or TRBV6-3 and TRBJ2-1; no definite D call. Per the germline V gene, CDR1 is MNHEY and CDR2 is SVGEGT. V gave up 5 bases and J gave up 9 bases, with 20 bases separating them. The length of the CDR3 is 15 residues. DNA of the CDR3: TGTGCCAGCAGTAAGACCCCCCCACCGCTCGGTGAGCAGTTCTTC. Translation: CASSKTPPPLGEQFF.

This clonotype showed up many times. This chain links TRBV20-1 with TRBJ2-5; maybe TRBD2 (5 bases). The V end was cut by 4 bases, the J end by 2 bases, with 14 bases between. Germline assignment: CDR1 DFQATT and CDR2 SNEGSKA (reference sequence). The CDR3 contains 14 residues. CDR3 sequence (DNA): TGCAGTGCTAAGATTCGCGGGTTACAAGAGACCCAGTACTTC. Translated, it gives CSAKIRGLQETQYF.

J is TRBJ2-5 and V is TRBV7-2; a weak D match, TRBD2 (5 bases). The V end was cut by 4 bases, the J end by 9 bases, with 9 bases between. The length of the CDR3 is 11 residues. Germline lookup yields CDR1 SGHTA and CDR2 FQGNSA. CDR3 sequence (DNA): TGTGCCAGCAGCTCACAGAGGGCCCAGTACTTC. This encodes CASSSQRAQYF. The entire variable domain, with the rest obtained from reference TRBV7-2 and TRBJ2-5, is as follows: GAGVSQSPSNKVTEKGKDVELRCDPISGHTALYWYRQSLGQGLEFLIYFQGNSAPDKSGLPSDRFSAERTGGSVSTLTIQRTQQEDSAVYLCASSSQRAQYFGPGTRLLVL.

This chain joins TRBV3-1 and TRBJ2-1; D is unclear. Germline V gene data show CDR1 as LGHDT and CDR2 as YNNKEL (reference sequence). CDR3 length equals 13 residues. Trimming stripped 2 bases from V and 8 bases from J, with 10 bases between. CDR3 in DNA: TGTGCCAGCAGCCAAAGCTATACGGATGAGCAGTTCTTC. Its protein is CASSQSYTDEQFF.

This clonotype was detected a few times. V gene TRBV2 combines with J gene TRBJ2-5; D gene uncertain. V was shortened by 2 bases and J by 5 bases, with 6 bases between the two germline ends. CDR3 length: 12 amino acids. Germline CDR1 is SNHLY and CDR2 is FYNNEI. The chain's CDR3 is CASSESTETQYF. In DNA, the CDR3 is TGTGCCAGCAGTGAAAGTACGGAGACCCAGTACTTC.

In this sample, this clonotype turned up many times. The chain has TRBV7-9 and TRBJ2-1; the D gene could be TRBD1 or TRBD2 (5 bases each). CDR1 and CDR2 from the germline V gene are SEHNR and FQNEAQ (reference sequence). Trimming removed 1 base at V and 9 bases at J, with 7 bases between. The CDR3 extends over 12 amino acids. The CDR3 region has the DNA TGTGCCAGCAGCTTAGAAGGGACTGAGCAGTTCTTC. Its protein product is CASSLEGTEQFF. The full variable domain, with the rest looked up from reference TRBV7-9 and TRBJ2-1, is DTGVSQNPRHKITKRGQNVTFRCDPISEHNRLYWYRQTLGQGPEFLTYFQNEAQLEKSRLLSDRFSAERPKGSFSTLEIQRTEQGDSAMYLCASSLEGTEQFFGPGTRLTVL.

This clonotype was picked up a small number of times. CDR3 sequence: CAIGGLQETQYF. For the CDR3, the DNA is TGTGCCATCGGGGGTCTGCAAGAGACCCAGTACTTC. This chain connects TRBV10-3 to TRBJ2-5; D could derive from TRBD1 or TRBD2 (5 bases each). This CDR3 has 12 residues. Germline values: CDR1 ENHRY, CDR2 SYGVKD. V was pared by 8 bases and J by 2 bases, with 9 bases between.